This paragraph covers one TCR beta chain sequence. The entry originates in a study of blood T cell repertoires in COVID-19. Germline trimming cut 1 base from V and 6 bases from J; bases unmatched to any gene: 8. This CDR3 is 16 amino acids long. The V gene's germline CDR1 is SGHAT and CDR2 FQNNGV. Only in-frame clones appear in the TCRdb table, and some are missing; sequencing was by immunoSEQ multiplex PCR. Of around 250,000 clones listed, 86% are singletons. The sequence was obtained from a man between 18 and 35 years old with active or convalescent COVID-19. The chain couples TRBV11-2 to TRBJ2-3; 9 bases fit TRBD2. Sequencing was performed on peripheral blood. This CDR3 reads CASSLGLAGQLDTQYF. The DNA of the CDR3 is TGTGCCAGCAGCTTAGGCCTAGCGGGGCAACTTGATACGCAGTATTTT. The full variable domain, rest sourced from reference TRBV11-2 and TRBJ2-3, is EAGVAQSPRYKIIEKRQSVAFWCNPISGHATLYWYQQILGQGPKLLIQFQNNGVVDDSQLPKDRFSAERLKGVDSTLKIQPAKLEDSAVYLCASSLGLAGQLDTQYFGPGTRLTVL.